The 17 T cell receptor beta chains presented below share a single source sample, sequenced in a study of shared clonotypes between healthy human individuals. Only in-frame clones appear in the TCRdb table, and some are missing; sequencing was by immunoSEQ multiplex PCR. In the table there are about 2.3 million clones, just over 90% of which are singletons. Sequenced material: naive CD4+ T cells from PBMCs. Sample subset: CD45RA+ positively selected. These receptor sequences come from a man aged 18 to 29 in good health. Some clones in this sample may be carry-over from other donors' samples.

This clone has a single count. This chain connects TRBV28 to TRBJ2-7; D is ambiguous. The CDR3 contains 13 residues. Germline-derived CDR1 and CDR2 are MDHEN and SYDVKM. V lost 3 bases, J lost 5 bases, and 11 bases lay in between. CDR3 coding DNA: TGTGCCAGCAGTTTGCCTCATGCTCACGAGCAGTACTTC. Amino acids: CASSLPHAHEQYF.

The chain uses TRBV5-1 and TRBJ2-7; the D is unclear. The CDR3 is made up of 15 amino acids. The ends were cut back, 0 bases at V and 0 bases at J, with 10 bases in the middle. Germline-derived CDR1 and CDR2 are SGHRS and YFSETQ. The CDR3 region is CASSLGVVFSYEQYF. In DNA form, the CDR3 reads TGCGCCAGCAGCTTGGGAGTAGTTTTCTCCTACGAGCAGTACTTC.

The chain couples TRBV7-3 to TRBJ2-3, with D possibly TRBD2 on 5 matching bases. Trimming removed 3 bases at V and 6 bases at J, with 16 bases between. CDR1 is SGHTA and CDR2 is FQGTGA in the germline V gene. The CDR3 contains 15 residues. The CDR3 nucleotides read TGTGCCAGCAGCTTCGCAGGCCGTCCGGGGGATACGCAGTATTTT. Its protein product is CASSFAGRPGDTQYF.

The chain carries TRBV28 and TRBJ2-4; 12 nucleotides align to TRBD2. The germline V gene has CDR1 MDHEN and CDR2 SYDVKM. The CDR3 covers 15 residues. Losses at the gene ends were 3 bases for V and 4 bases for J; bases not matched to a gene: 1. Here the CDR3 DNA reads TGTGCCAGCAGTTTGGGGACTAGCGGGAAAAACATTCAGTACTTC. It encodes CASSLGTSGKNIQYF.

A remark on this clone: This CDR3 is also generated by other DNA sequences in the sample. The chain joins TRBV28 to TRBJ1-2; 8 bases match TRBD1. The CDR3 contains 13 residues. The junction had 5 bases not matched to a gene; V was cut back by 3 bases and J by 8 bases. The germline gives CDR1 MDHEN, CDR2 SYDVKM. The CDR3 DNA reads as TGTGCCAGCAGTTTGTCAGGGGGCTTAGGCTACACCTTC. It yields the protein CASSLSGGLGYTF.

This clone was counted once. The chain uses TRBV28 and TRBJ2-7, with TRBD2 matching 7 bases. Germline assignment: CDR1 MDHEN and CDR2 SYDVKM. The CDR3 contains 12 residues. V lost 2 bases, J lost 7 bases, and 2 bases stayed unmatched. CDR3 residues: CASSLRREEQYF. DNA of the CDR3: TGTGCCAGCAGTTTAAGGCGGGAGGAGCAGTACTTC. The full variable domain, with the rest looked up from reference TRBV28 and TRBJ2-7, is DVKVTQSSRYLVKRTGEKVFLECVQDMDHENMFWYRQDPGLGLRLIYFSYDVKMKEKGDIPEGYSVSREKKERFSLILESASTNQTSMYLCASSLRREEQYFGPGTRLTVT.

On this clone itself: Other DNA sequences in this specimen translate into the identical CDR3. The chain carries TRBV5-4 and TRBJ2-5; a possible D gene is TRBD1 (6 bases). This CDR3 comprises 13 residues. Germline lookup yields CDR1 SGHNT and CDR2 YYREEE (reference sequence). With 3 bases removed from V and 5 bases from J, the gap between germline ends came to 11 bases. CDR3 sequence (DNA): TGTGCCAGCAGCTCCGGGCAGGGGGAGACCCAGTACTTC. Translation: CASSSGQGETQYF.

The V gene is TRBV11-2, the J gene TRBJ2-5, with 7 bases that match TRBD2. Germline-derived CDR1 and CDR2 are SGHAT and FQNNGV. This CDR3 contains 14 residues. The J segment lost 1 base and the V segment lost 5 bases, leaving 4 bases of the junction unmatched. The CDR3 here is CASSPLAVQETQYF. Here the CDR3 DNA reads TGTGCCAGCAGCCCTCTAGCGGTCCAAGAGACCCAGTACTTC.

Comment on this clone: At the DNA level, this CDR3 is encoded by other sequences in the same sample as well. V and J are TRBV18 and TRBJ1-1; D ambiguous. The CDR3 is made up of 14 amino acids. V lost 0 bases to trimming and J lost 2 bases, with 7 bases between them. From germline, CDR1 is KGHSH and CDR2 LQKENI. CDR3 in amino acids: CASSPPSSNTEAFF. Written as DNA, the CDR3 is TGTGCCAGCTCACCACCGTCAAGCAACACTGAAGCTTTCTTT.

This chain uses TRBV5-1 with TRBJ1-4; D is undetermined. CDR1 and CDR2 (germline): SGHRS, YFSETQ. The CDR3 is made up of 14 amino acids. V lost 5 bases to trimming and J lost 7 bases, with 15 bases between them. This CDR3 reads CASRAGPSSEKLFF. The CDR3 bases are TGCGCCAGCAGGGCCGGACCTTCAAGTGAAAAACTGTTTTTT.

The chain links TRBV5-6 to TRBJ2-7, with unresolved D. There are 15 residues in the CDR3. The germline V and J ends were trimmed by 4 bases and 0 bases, with 14 bases remaining between them. Germline loops: CDR1 SGHDT, CDR2 YYEEEE. CDR3 sequence (DNA): TGTGCCAGCAGCGCAGGACCATTAAGCTCCTACGAGCAGTACTTC. It yields the protein CASSAGPLSSYEQYF.

The gene calls are TRBV5-5 and TRBJ1-1; the match to TRBD1 covers 10 bases. CDR3 size: 15 residues. Germline CDR1 and CDR2: SGHKS and YYEKEE (reference sequence). V lost 1 base, J lost 4 bases, and 4 bases stayed unmatched. The CDR3 sequence is CASSLRDRGATEAFF. The DNA for the CDR3 is TGTGCCAGCAGCTTGAGGGACAGGGGCGCCACTGAAGCTTTCTTT.

This chain uses TRBV7-9 with TRBJ1-2, with 10 bases matching TRBD1. Germline-derived CDR1 and CDR2 are SEHNR and FQNEAQ (reference sequence). The CDR3 covers 14 residues. Germline trimming cut 5 bases from V and 8 bases from J; bases unmatched to any gene: 8. CDR3 in DNA: TGTGCCAGCAGCGCGGGACAGGGGCTTCAAGGCTACACCTTC. This translates into CASSAGQGLQGYTF.

The chain recombines TRBV30 with TRBJ2-7; 7 nucleotides match TRBD1. This CDR3 has 16 amino acids. The V and J ends lost 4 bases and 0 bases, in that order; junction bases with no gene match: 12. Germline-derived CDR1 and CDR2 are GTSNPN and SVGIG (reference sequence). The CDR3 DNA sequence: TGTGCCTGGACACTTAGGGGTGGGACAGCCTCCTACGAGCAGTACTTC. This translates into CAWTLRGGTASYEQYF.

The V gene is TRBV5-1, the J gene TRBJ1-6; perhaps TRBD1 as D (6 bases). V was shortened by 0 bases and J by 10 bases, with 14 bases between the two germline ends. The CDR3 extends over 15 amino acids. CDR1 and CDR2 (germline): SGHRS, YFSETQ. CDR3 DNA: TGCGCCAGCAGCTTGGCCGGGACAAAGAGCTCACCCCTCCACTTT. Its translation: CASSLAGTKSSPLHF.

The chain is built from TRBV28 and TRBJ2-5; tentative D call: TRBD2 (5 bases). The germline V gene has CDR1 MDHEN and CDR2 SYDVKM. V lost 6 bases and J 7 bases, leaving 15 bases between the germline ends. The CDR3 sequence is 13 residues long. CDR3 residues: CASSRRGRVTQYF. CDR3 in DNA: TGTGCCAGCAGCCGCCGTGGGCGGGTGACCCAGTACTTC. Full variable domain (rest looked up from reference TRBV28 and TRBJ2-5): DVKVTQSSRYLVKRTGEKVFLECVQDMDHENMFWYRQDPGLGLRLIYFSYDVKMKEKGDIPEGYSVSREKKERFSLILESASTNQTSMYLCASSRRGRVTQYFGPGTRLLVL.

The rearrangement joins TRBV7-3 to TRBJ2-7, with D unresolved. V was pared by 2 bases and J by 2 bases, with 10 bases between. Germline V gene sequence: CDR1 SGHTA, CDR2 FQGTGA. This CDR3 spans 14 amino acids. This chain's CDR3 is CASSLGERPYEQYF. The CDR3 coding sequence is TGTGCCAGCAGCTTAGGAGAAAGGCCCTACGAGCAGTACTTC.